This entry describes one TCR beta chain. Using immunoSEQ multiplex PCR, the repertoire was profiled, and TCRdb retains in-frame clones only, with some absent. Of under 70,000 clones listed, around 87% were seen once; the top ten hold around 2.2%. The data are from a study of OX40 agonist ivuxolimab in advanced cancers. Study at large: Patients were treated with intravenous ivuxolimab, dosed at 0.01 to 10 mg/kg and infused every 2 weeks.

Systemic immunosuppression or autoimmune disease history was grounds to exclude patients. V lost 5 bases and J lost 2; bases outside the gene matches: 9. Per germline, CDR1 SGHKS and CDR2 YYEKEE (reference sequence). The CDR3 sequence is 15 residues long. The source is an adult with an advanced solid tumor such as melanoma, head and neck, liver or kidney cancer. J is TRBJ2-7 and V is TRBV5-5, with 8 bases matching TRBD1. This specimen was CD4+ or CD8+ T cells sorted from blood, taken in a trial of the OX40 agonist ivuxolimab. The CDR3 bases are TGTGCCAGCAGATATACCGGGACAGGCCCCTACGAGCAGTACTTC. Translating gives CASRYTGTGPYEQYF.